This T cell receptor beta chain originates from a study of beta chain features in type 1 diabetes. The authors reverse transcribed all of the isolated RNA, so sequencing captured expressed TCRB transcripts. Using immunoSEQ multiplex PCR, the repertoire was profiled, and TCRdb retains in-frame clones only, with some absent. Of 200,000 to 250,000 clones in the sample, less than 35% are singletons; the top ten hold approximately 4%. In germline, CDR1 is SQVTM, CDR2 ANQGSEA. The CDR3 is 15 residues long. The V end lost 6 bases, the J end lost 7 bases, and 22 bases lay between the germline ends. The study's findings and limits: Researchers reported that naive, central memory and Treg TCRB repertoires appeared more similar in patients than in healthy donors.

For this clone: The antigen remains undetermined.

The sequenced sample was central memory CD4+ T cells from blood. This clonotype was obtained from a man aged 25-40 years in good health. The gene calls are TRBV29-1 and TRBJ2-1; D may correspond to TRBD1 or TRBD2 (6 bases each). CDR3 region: CSVTGTSRIWNEQFF. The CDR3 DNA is TGCAGCGTCACAGGGACTTCTAGGATTTGGAATGAGCAGTTCTTC.